The entry that follows covers one TCR beta chain sequence. What it binds is unknown. TCRdb's table, derived via immunoSEQ multiplex PCR, lists solely in-frame clones and lacks some. Seen here are approximately 500,000 clones, 96% observed once, and the top ten hold under 0.06%. V lost 5 bases, J lost 3 bases, and 1 base stayed unmatched. CDR1 is SGHDN and CDR2 is FVKESK in the germline V gene. This CDR3 is built from 13 residues. This record comes from a study of shared clonotypes between healthy human individuals. Findings of the study overall: Sharing across four donors was highest in naive CD4 (roughly 5%) and lowest in memory CD8 (roughly 0.4%). The small donor group covered limited genetic and exposure diversity.

The rearrangement joins TRBV14 to TRBJ1-1; 9 nucleotides match TRBD1. The clonotype was recovered from a woman aged 30 to 39 in good health. Sequencing was carried out using naive CD4+ T cells sorted from blood. Subset here: CD45RA+ positively selected. The CDR3 nucleotides are TGTGCCAGCAGCAGACAGGGGGACACTGAAGCTTTCTTT. This codes for CASSRQGDTEAFF.